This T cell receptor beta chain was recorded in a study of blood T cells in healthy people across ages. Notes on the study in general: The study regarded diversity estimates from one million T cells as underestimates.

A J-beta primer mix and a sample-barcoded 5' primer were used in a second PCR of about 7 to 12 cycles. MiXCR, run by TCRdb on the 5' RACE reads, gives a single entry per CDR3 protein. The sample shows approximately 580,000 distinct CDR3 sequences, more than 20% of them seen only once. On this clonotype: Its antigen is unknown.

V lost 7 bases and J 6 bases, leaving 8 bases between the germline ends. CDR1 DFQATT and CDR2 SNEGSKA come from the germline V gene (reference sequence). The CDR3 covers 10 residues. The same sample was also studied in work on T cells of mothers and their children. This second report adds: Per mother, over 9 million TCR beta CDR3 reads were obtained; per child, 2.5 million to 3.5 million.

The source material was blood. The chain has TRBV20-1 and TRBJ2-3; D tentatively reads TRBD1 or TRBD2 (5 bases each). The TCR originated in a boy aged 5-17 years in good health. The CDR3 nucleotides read TGCAGTGGGGACCCCGATACGCAGTATTTT. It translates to CSGDPDTQYF.